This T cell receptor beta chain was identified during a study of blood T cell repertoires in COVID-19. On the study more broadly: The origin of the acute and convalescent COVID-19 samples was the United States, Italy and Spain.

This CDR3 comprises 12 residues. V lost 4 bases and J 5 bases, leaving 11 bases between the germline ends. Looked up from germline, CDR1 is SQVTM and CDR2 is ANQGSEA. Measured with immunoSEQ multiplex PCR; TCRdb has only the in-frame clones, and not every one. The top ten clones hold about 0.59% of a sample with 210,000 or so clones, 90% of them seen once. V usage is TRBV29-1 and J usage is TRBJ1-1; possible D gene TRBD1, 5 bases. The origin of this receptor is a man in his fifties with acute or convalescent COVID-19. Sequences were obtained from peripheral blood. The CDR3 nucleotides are TGCAGCGTTGTACAGGTTCGTACTGAAGCTTTCTTT. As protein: CSVVQVRTEAFF.